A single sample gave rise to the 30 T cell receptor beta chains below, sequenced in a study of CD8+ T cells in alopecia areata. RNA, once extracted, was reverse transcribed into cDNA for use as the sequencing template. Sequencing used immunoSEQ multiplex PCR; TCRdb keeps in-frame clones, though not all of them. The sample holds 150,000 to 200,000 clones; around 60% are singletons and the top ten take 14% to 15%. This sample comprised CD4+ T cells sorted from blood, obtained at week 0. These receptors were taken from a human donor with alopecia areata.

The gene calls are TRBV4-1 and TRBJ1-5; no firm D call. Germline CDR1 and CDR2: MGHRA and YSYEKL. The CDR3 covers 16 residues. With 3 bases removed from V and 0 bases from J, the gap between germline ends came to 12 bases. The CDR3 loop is CASSHVDPYSNQPQHF. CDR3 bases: TGCGCCAGCAGCCACGTTGACCCATATAGCAATCAGCCCCAGCATTTT.

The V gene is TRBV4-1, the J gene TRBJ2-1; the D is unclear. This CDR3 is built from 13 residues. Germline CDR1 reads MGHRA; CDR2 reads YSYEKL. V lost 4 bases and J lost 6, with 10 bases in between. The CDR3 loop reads CASSPPFTNEQFF. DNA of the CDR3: TGCGCCAGCAGCCCCCCATTCACCAATGAGCAGTTCTTC.

CDR3: CAWTRDRGQGYTF. The CDR3 nucleotides are TGTGCCTGGACCCGGGACAGGGGGCAAGGCTACACCTTC. The chain carries TRBV30 and TRBJ1-2; 12 bases align to TRBD1. The CDR3 length is 13 residues. Trimming took 4 bases from V and 8 from J; bases not matched to a gene: 5. Germline assignment: CDR1 GTSNPN and CDR2 SVGIG (reference sequence).

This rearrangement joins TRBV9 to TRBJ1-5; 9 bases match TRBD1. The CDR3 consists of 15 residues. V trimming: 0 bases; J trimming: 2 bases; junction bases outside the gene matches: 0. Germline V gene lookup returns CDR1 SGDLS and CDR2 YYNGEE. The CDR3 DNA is TGTGCCAGCAGCGTAGGACAGGGGGGCAATCAGCCCCAGCATTTT. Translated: CASSVGQGGNQPQHF.

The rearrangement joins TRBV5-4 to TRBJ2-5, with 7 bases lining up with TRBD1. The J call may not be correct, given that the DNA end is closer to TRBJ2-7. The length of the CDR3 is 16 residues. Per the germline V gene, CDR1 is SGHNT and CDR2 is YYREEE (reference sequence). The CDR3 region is CASSLKVDRESYEQYF. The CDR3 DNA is TGTGCCAGCAGCTTGAAGGTCGACAGGGAATCCTACGAGCAGTACTTC.

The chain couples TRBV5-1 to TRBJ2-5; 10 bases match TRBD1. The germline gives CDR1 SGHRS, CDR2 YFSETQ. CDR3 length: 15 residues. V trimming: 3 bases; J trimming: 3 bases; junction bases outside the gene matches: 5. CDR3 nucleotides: TGCGCCAGCAGCTCGGCCGGGACAGGGGAAGAGACCCAGTACTTC. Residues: CASSSAGTGEETQYF.

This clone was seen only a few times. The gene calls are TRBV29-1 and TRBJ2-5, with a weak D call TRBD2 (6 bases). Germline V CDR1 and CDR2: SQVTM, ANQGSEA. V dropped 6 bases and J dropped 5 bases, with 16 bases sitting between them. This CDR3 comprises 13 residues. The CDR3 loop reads CSVPTAGGETQYF. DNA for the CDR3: TGCAGCGTGCCAACAGCCGGAGGGGAGACCCAGTACTTC.

CDR3 coding DNA: TGTGCCTGGAGTGTTCGCGGGGGCGCGAGCGGGCAGTTCTTC. Translated: CAWSVRGGASGQFF. The chain couples TRBV30 to TRBJ2-1; perhaps TRBD2 as D (7 bases). V dropped 0 bases and J dropped 12 bases, with 18 bases sitting between them. CDR1 is GTSNPN and CDR2 is SVGIG in the germline V gene (reference sequence). This CDR3 region has 14 residues.

The CDR3 region has the DNA TGTGCCAGCAGGCTTGGGGACAGGGTGGCTGGCTACACCTTC. It specifies CASRLGDRVAGYTF. This sequence joins TRBV11-2 and TRBJ1-2; 9 positions agree with TRBD1. V gave up 6 bases and J gave up 7 bases; unmatched junction bases: 9. CDR3 size: 14 residues. Germline values: CDR1 SGHAT, CDR2 FQNNGV.

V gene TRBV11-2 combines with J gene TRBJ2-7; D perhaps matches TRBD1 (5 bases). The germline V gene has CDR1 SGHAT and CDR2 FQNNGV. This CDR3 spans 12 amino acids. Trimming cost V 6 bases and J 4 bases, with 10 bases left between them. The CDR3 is CASSYRGYEQYF. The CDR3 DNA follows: TGTGCCAGCAGTTATAGGGGTTACGAGCAGTACTTC.

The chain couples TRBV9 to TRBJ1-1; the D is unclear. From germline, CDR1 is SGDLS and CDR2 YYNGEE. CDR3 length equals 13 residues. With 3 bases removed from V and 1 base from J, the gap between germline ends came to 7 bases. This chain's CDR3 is CASSGTPNTEAFF. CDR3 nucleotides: TGTGCCAGCAGCGGAACACCGAACACTGAAGCTTTCTTT.

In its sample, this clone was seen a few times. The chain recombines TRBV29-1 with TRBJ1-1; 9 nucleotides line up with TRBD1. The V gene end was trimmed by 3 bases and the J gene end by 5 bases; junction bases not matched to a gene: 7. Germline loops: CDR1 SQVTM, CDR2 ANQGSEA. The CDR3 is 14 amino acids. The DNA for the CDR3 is TGCAGCGTTGAGCTCACAGGGGGCTGGACTGAAGCTTTCTTT. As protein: CSVELTGGWTEAFF.

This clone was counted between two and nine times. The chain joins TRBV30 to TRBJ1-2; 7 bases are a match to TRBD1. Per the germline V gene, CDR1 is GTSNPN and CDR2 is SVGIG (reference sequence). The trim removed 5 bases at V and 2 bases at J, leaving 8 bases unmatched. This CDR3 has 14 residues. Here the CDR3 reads CAWGRGLENYGYTF. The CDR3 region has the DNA TGTGCCTGGGGCAGGGGGTTGGAGAACTATGGCTACACCTTC.

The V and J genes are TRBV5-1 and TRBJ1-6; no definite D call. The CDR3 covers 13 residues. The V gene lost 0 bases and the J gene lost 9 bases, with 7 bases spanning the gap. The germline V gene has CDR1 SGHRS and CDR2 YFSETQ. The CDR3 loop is CASSLVPGSPLHF. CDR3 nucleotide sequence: TGCGCCAGCAGCTTGGTCCCCGGTTCACCCCTCCACTTT.

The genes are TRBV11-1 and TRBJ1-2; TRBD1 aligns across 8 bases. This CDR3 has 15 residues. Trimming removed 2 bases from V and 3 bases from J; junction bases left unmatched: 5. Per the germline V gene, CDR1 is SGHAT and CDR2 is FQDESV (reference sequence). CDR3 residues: CASSLMPGGDYGYTF. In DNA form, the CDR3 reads TGTGCCAGCAGCTTAATGCCAGGGGGCGACTATGGCTACACCTTC.

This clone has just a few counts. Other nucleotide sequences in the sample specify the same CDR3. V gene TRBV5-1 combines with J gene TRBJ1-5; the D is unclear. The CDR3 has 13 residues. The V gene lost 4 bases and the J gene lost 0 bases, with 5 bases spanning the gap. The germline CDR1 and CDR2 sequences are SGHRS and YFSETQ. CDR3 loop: CASSLYSNQPQHF. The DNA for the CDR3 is TGCGCCAGCAGCCTCTATAGCAATCAGCCCCAGCATTTT.

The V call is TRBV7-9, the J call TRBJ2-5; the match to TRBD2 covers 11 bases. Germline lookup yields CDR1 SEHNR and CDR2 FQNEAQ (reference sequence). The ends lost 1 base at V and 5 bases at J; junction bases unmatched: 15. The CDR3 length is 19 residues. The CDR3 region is CASSLGRLAGTLSGETQYF. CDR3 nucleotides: TGTGCCAGCAGCTTAGGAAGACTAGCGGGGACGTTATCGGGCGAGACCCAGTACTTC. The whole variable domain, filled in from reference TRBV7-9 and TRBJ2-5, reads DTGVSQNPRHKITKRGQNVTFRCDPISEHNRLYWYRQTLGQGPEFLTYFQNEAQLEKSRLLSDRFSAERPKGSFSTLEIQRTEQGDSAMYLCASSLGRLAGTLSGETQYFGPGTRLLVL.

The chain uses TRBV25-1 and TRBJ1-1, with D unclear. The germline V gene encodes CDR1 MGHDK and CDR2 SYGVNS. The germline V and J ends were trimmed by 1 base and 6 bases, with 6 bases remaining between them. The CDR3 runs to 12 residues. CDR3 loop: CASSEFEAEAFF. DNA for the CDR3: TGTGCCAGCAGTGAATTTGAGGCTGAAGCTTTCTTT.

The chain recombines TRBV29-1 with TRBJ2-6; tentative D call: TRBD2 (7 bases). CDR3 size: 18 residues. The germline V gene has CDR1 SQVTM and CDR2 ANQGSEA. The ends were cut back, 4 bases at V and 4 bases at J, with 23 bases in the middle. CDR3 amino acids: CSVALARGGVAGANVLTF. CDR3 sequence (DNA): TGCAGCGTTGCCCTCGCAAGAGGGGGGGTTGCCGGGGCCAACGTCCTGACTTTC.

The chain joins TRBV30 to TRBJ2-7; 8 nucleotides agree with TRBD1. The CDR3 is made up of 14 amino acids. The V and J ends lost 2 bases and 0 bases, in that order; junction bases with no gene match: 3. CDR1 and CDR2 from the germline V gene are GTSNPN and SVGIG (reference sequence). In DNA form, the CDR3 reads TGTGCCTGGAGTCCCACAGGGGGCTCCTACGAGCAGTACTTC. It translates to CAWSPTGGSYEQYF.

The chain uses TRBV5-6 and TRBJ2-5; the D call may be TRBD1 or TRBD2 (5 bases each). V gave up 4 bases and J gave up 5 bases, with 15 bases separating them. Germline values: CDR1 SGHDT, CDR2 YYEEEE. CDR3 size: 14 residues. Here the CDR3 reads CASSREGARETQYF. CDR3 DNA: TGTGCCAGCAGCCGGGAAGGGGCGAGGGAGACCCAGTACTTC.

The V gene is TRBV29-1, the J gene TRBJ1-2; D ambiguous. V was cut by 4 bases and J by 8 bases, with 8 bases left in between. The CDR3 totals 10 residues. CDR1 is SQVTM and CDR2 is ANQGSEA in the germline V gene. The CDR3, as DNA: TGCAGCGTTGCCGTGGGCGGCTACACCTTC. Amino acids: CSVAVGGYTF.

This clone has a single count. CDR3 residues: CASSPRGDGYTF. The CDR3 nucleotides read TGCGCCAGCAGCCCCAGGGGCGATGGCTACACCTTC. This chain links TRBV5-1 with TRBJ1-2; D possibly corresponds to TRBD1 (6 bases). The V and J ends lost 4 bases and 6 bases respectively, with 10 bases between them. This CDR3 region has 12 residues. Germline assignment: CDR1 SGHRS and CDR2 YFSETQ.

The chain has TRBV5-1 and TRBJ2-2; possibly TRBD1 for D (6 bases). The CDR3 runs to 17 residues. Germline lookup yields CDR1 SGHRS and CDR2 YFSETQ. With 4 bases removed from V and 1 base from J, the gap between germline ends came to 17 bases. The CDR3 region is CASSTHDRILNTGELFF. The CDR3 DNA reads TGCGCCAGCAGCACTCATGACAGGATTCTGAACACCGGGGAGCTGTTTTTT.

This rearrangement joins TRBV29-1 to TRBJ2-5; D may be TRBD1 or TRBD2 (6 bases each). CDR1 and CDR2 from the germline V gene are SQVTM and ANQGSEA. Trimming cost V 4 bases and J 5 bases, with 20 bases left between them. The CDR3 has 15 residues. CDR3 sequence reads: CSVGVRGAIGETQYF. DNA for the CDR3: TGCAGCGTTGGCGTGAGGGGGGCGATCGGGGAGACCCAGTACTTC.

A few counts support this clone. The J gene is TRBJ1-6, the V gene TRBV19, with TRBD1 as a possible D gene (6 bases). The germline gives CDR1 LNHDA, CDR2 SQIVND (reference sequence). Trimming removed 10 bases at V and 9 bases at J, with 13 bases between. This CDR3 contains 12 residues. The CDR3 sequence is CANPPTGSPLHF. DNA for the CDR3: TGTGCCAACCCTCCGACAGGTTCACCCCTCCACTTT.

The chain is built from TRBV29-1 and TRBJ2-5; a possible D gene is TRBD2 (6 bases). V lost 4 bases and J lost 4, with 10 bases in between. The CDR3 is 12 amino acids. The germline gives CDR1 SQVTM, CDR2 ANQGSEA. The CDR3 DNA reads TGCAGCGTTGTGGAGGGAGGAGAGACCCAGTACTTC. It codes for CSVVEGGETQYF.

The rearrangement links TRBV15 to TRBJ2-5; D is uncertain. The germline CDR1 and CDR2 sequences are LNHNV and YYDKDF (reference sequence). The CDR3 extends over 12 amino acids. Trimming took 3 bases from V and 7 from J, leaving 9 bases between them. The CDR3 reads CATSRRGGTQYF. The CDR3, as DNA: TGTGCCACCAGCAGGCGCGGTGGGACCCAGTACTTC.

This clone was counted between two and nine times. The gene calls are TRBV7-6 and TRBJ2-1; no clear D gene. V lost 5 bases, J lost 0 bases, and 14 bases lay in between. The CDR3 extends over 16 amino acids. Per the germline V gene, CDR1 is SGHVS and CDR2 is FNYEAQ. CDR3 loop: CASSLSGDSSYNEQFF. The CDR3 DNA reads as TGTGCCAGCAGCCTTAGTGGGGATAGCTCCTACAATGAGCAGTTCTTC.

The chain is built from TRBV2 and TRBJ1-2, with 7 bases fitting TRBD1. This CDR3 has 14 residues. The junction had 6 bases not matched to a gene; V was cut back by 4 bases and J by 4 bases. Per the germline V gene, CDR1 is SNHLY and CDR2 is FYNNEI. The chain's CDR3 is CASSGTRGGYGYTF. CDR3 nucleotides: TGTGCCAGCAGTGGGACCAGGGGGGGCTATGGCTACACCTTC.